The 31 T cell receptor beta chains reported below all come from one sample, sequenced in a study of shared clonotypes between healthy human individuals. Sequencing used immunoSEQ multiplex PCR; TCRdb keeps in-frame clones, though not all of them. The sample lists 600,000 to 750,000 clones, roughly 87% occurring once. The source material was memory CD8+ T cells from PBMCs. Subset noted: CD45RO+ cells pooled with CCR7-negative TemRA cells. These receptor sequences come from a man younger than 30 in good health. Some clones in this sample may be carry-over from other donors' samples.

The chain is built from TRBV5-1 and TRBJ1-2; no definite D call. V dropped 2 bases and J dropped 3 bases, with 8 bases sitting between them. Germline CDR1 and CDR2: SGHRS and YFSETQ. The CDR3 spans 13 residues. DNA of the CDR3: TGCGCCAGCAGCTTTCACGGGGACTATGGCTACACCTTC. Protein sequence: CASSFHGDYGYTF.

This chain connects TRBV27 to TRBJ2-7, with 9 bases matching TRBD1. V shed 6 bases, J shed 7 bases, and the junction held 7 bases outside the gene matches. The CDR3 spans 13 residues. Germline loops: CDR1 MNHEY, CDR2 SMNVEV (reference sequence). The CDR3 protein is CASRGQGGLEQYF. For the CDR3, the DNA is TGTGCCAGCAGGGGACAGGGAGGATTGGAGCAGTACTTC.

This sequence joins TRBV29-1 and TRBJ1-2; TRBD1 might be the D (6 bases). Per the germline V gene, CDR1 is SQVTM and CDR2 is ANQGSEA. Trimming pared 7 bases from V and 4 bases from J, leaving 19 bases between. CDR3 length: 14 residues. For the CDR3, the DNA is TGCAGCGCACATACATTACAGGGACCCTATGGCTACACCTTC. This sequence encodes CSAHTLQGPYGYTF.

The rearrangement uses TRBV29-1 and TRBJ2-7; 7 bases map to TRBD1. V was clipped by 5 bases and J by 0 bases; unmatched bases: 4. The CDR3 is 13 amino acids. Germline CDR1 is SQVTM and CDR2 is ANQGSEA. The CDR3 nucleotides are TGCAGCGTTCGACAGGGTCCCTCCTACGAGCAGTACTTC. This codes for CSVRQGPSYEQYF.

As to this clone: A read error may account for a junction end that differs from germline. The chain carries TRBV6-5 and TRBJ1-2; D is unresolved. CDR3 size: 14 residues. Germline V gene sequence: CDR1 MNHEY, CDR2 SVGAGI. CDR3 region: CAGSQTLRNYGYTF. The CDR3, as DNA: TGTGCCGGCAGCCAAACCCTGAGGAACTATGGCTACACCTTC.

The V and J genes are TRBV28 and TRBJ2-1; D call uncertain. Germline V gene sequence: CDR1 MDHEN, CDR2 SYDVKM. The CDR3 covers 14 residues. Between the trimmed V and J ends, which lost 4 bases and 0 bases, there was a span of 7 bases. The CDR3 sequence is CASSWAASYNEQFF. The CDR3 nucleotides are TGTGCCAGCAGTTGGGCAGCCTCCTACAATGAGCAGTTCTTC.

Only one count was recorded for this clone. The rearrangement joins TRBV19 to TRBJ2-2; perhaps TRBD1 as D (5 bases). There are 15 residues in the CDR3. Looked up from germline, CDR1 is LNHDA and CDR2 is SQIVND (reference sequence). V lost 3 bases and J 3 bases, leaving 11 bases between the germline ends. CDR3 sequence reads: CASSIPRTYTGELFF. CDR3 DNA sequence: TGTGCCAGTAGTATCCCCAGGACATACACCGGGGAGCTGTTTTTT. The whole variable domain, filled in from reference TRBV19 and TRBJ2-2, reads DGGITQSPKYLFRKEGQNVTLSCEQNLNHDAMYWYRQDPGQGLRLIYYSQIVNDFQKGDIAEGYSVSREKKESFPLTVTSAQKNPTAFYLCASSIPRTYTGELFFGEGSRLTVL.

This rearrangement joins TRBV7-9 to TRBJ1-2; a possible D gene is TRBD1 (6 bases). The CDR3 covers 14 residues. The germline CDR1 and CDR2 sequences are SEHNR and FQNEAQ (reference sequence). V gave up 5 bases and J gave up 5 bases, with 15 bases separating them. The DNA for the CDR3 is TGTGCCAGCAGCCCGGGGGGCCCAGGATATGGCTACACCTTC. It translates to CASSPGGPGYGYTF.

The chain has TRBV10-3 and TRBJ2-7; 7 bases map to TRBD2. There are 14 residues in the CDR3. The V gene end was trimmed by 3 bases and the J gene end by 5 bases; junction bases not matched to a gene: 7. CDR1 ENHRY and CDR2 SYGVKD come from the germline V gene. The CDR3 sequence: CAISDRGEGNEQYF. In DNA, the CDR3 is TGTGCCATCAGTGATCGGGGGGAGGGGAACGAGCAGTACTTC.

This chain uses TRBV4-3 with TRBJ1-4; no definite D call. Trimming removed 0 bases at V and 8 bases at J, with 13 bases between. CDR1 is LGHNA, CDR2 YSLEER, per germline. This CDR3 spans 15 amino acids. CDR3 in DNA: TGCGCCAGCAGCCAAGATATGGATGTTAGGGAAAAACTGTTTTTT. It yields the protein CASSQDMDVREKLFF.

This clone was recorded once. The chain links TRBV6-1 to TRBJ2-3, with 8 nucleotides matching TRBD1. CDR1 is MNHNS and CDR2 is SASEGT in the germline V gene. The CDR3 sequence is 16 residues long. J lost 1 base, V lost 4 bases, and 7 bases had no gene match. CDR3 region: CASSGVTGVRTDTQYF. CDR3 in DNA: TGTGCCAGCAGTGGAGTGACAGGGGTGCGCACAGATACGCAGTATTTT.

V gene TRBV5-5 combines with J gene TRBJ1-5, with a tentative D call TRBD1 (5 bases). Germline V gives CDR1 SGHKS, CDR2 YYEKEE (reference sequence). There are 16 residues in the CDR3. V lost 0 bases to trimming and J lost 2 bases, with 12 bases between them. The CDR3 bases are TGTGCCAGCAGCTTGGAAGGGGAATATGGCAATCAGCCCCAGCATTTT. This translates into CASSLEGEYGNQPQHF.

The chain joins TRBV27 to TRBJ1-6; D not certain. The germline V gene encodes CDR1 MNHEY and CDR2 SMNVEV (reference sequence). The CDR3 is 18 residues long. The V end was cut by 3 bases, the J end by 6 bases, with 21 bases between. The CDR3, as DNA: TGTGCCAGCAGTTTCTTGGCGATTGGGAGGGCGCCTAATTCACCCCTCCACTTT. This encodes CASSFLAIGRAPNSPLHF.

This sequence joins TRBV4-3 and TRBJ1-1; possibly TRBD1 for D (5 bases). Germline V gene lookup returns CDR1 LGHNA and CDR2 YSLEER. The CDR3 runs 15 residues. V lost 2 bases, J lost 3 bases, and 13 bases lay in between. This chain's CDR3 is CASSQTTGGDTEAFF. In DNA form, the CDR3 reads TGCGCCAGCAGCCAAACGACGGGGGGGGACACTGAAGCTTTCTTT.

This chain links TRBV2 with TRBJ1-4; D remains ambiguous. This CDR3 region has 15 residues. Trimming shortened V by 2 bases and J by 0 bases, and 7 bases separated the two germline ends. Germline V CDR1 and CDR2: SNHLY, FYNNEI. The CDR3 DNA sequence: TGTGCCAGCAGTGAACAGCTTGCAACTAATGAAAAACTGTTTTTT. It encodes CASSEQLATNEKLFF.

This rearrangement joins TRBV30 to TRBJ2-1, with TRBD2 identical over 9 bases. CDR1 is GTSNPN and CDR2 is SVGIG in the germline V gene (reference sequence). This CDR3 is 15 amino acids long. V lost 6 bases and J lost 6; bases outside the gene matches: 12. CDR3 in DNA: TGTGCCTGCTGGGTAGCGGGAGAACTAGGCAATGAGCAGTTCTTC. Protein sequence: CACWVAGELGNEQFF. Full variable domain (remainder filled in from reference TRBV30 and TRBJ2-1): SQTIHQWPATLVQPVGSPLSLECTVEGTSNPNLYWYRQAAGRGLQLLFYSVGIGQISSEVPQNLSASRPQDRQFILSSKKLLLSDSGFYLCACWVAGELGNEQFFGPGTRLTVL.

This rearrangement joins TRBV5-1 to TRBJ2-3; 13 bases agree with TRBD2. The CDR3 loop spans 20 amino acids. J lost 3 bases, V lost 1 base, and 14 bases had no gene match. Germline V lookup: CDR1 SGHRS, CDR2 YFSETQ. CDR3 sequence reads: CASSLSPTSGRPAWTDTQYF. CDR3 sequence (DNA): TGCGCCAGCAGCTTGTCCCCGACTAGCGGGAGGCCCGCATGGACAGATACGCAGTATTTT.

The chain is built from TRBV27 and TRBJ2-1, with 9 bases lining up with TRBD1. The CDR3 totals 16 residues. The J segment lost 9 bases and the V segment lost 2 bases, leaving 11 bases of the junction unmatched. Germline CDR1 is MNHEY and CDR2 is SMNVEV (reference sequence). CDR3 amino acids: CASSLGTLQGASEQFF. Here the CDR3 DNA reads TGTGCCAGCAGTTTAGGGACCTTACAGGGGGCCAGTGAGCAGTTCTTC.

The genes are TRBV7-3 and TRBJ2-1; possibly TRBD1 for D (6 bases). Per germline, CDR1 SGHTA and CDR2 FQGTGA. The CDR3 runs to 13 residues. V lost 0 bases to trimming and J lost 9 bases, with 9 bases between them. The CDR3 DNA sequence: TGTGCCAGCAGCTTAACTGGGGGCACTGAGCAGTTCTTC. Translated, it gives CASSLTGGTEQFF.

The chain recombines TRBV27 with TRBJ2-5; TRBD2 matches at 11 bases. Germline V lookup: CDR1 MNHEY, CDR2 SMNVEV (reference sequence). The trim removed 5 bases at V and 0 bases at J, leaving 11 bases unmatched. This CDR3 contains 18 residues. In nucleotides, the CDR3 is TGTGCCAGCAGTCTCCTATCGACTAGCGGGGTTAACCAAGAGACCCAGTACTTC. This encodes CASSLLSTSGVNQETQYF.

The V and J genes are TRBV6-1 and TRBJ2-2; D ambiguous. This CDR3 spans 15 amino acids. CDR1 and CDR2 (germline): MNHNS, SASEGT. The V end was cut by 4 bases, the J end by 7 bases, with 16 bases between. CDR3 nucleotides: TGTGCCAGCAGTGGACGAGATGGGGTGGGCGGGGAGCTGTTTTTT. It encodes CASSGRDGVGGELFF.

The genes are TRBV27 and TRBJ2-5; 8 bases are shared with TRBD1. Germline CDR1 and CDR2: MNHEY and SMNVEV (reference sequence). Trimming at V came to 6 bases and at J to 3 bases, leaving 15 bases not matched to a gene. The CDR3 consists of 17 residues. The CDR3 DNA is TGTGCCAGCAGCCTGAGGACAGGGTTTCATCAGGAAGAGACCCAGTACTTC. This encodes CASSLRTGFHQEETQYF.

The CDR3, as DNA: TGTGCCAGCAGCCCCCCTAGCGGGAGGGGGGAGACCCAGTACTTC. Translated: CASSPPSGRGETQYF. The chain has TRBV9 and TRBJ2-5, with 12 nucleotides matching TRBD2. CDR3 length equals 15 residues. With V trimmed by 4 bases and J by 5 bases, 6 bases remained unmatched. Per the germline V gene, CDR1 is SGDLS and CDR2 is YYNGEE.

The rearrangement uses TRBV27 and TRBJ1-2; D is unresolved. Germline V gene data show CDR1 as MNHEY and CDR2 as SMNVEV (reference sequence). This CDR3 spans 13 amino acids. Trimming took off 0 bases at V and 9 bases at J, with 11 bases between the two ends. CDR3 nucleotides: TGTGCCAGCAGTTTATCGCCCTTGCGGAGCTACACCTTC. This translates into CASSLSPLRSYTF.

The V and J genes are TRBV11-2 and TRBJ2-7, with 8 bases matching TRBD1. The germline V gene has CDR1 SGHAT and CDR2 FQNNGV. After removal of 1 base from V and 4 bases from J, the junction contained 6 bases not matched to a gene. This CDR3 has 15 amino acids. The CDR3 is CASSLGTGWIYEQYF. The CDR3 nucleotides read TGTGCCAGCAGCTTAGGGACAGGGTGGATTTACGAGCAGTACTTC.

The sample holds one count of this clone. The chain carries TRBV19 and TRBJ1-4; possibly TRBD1 for D (6 bases). Germline loops: CDR1 LNHDA, CDR2 SQIVND (reference sequence). The V end was cut by 6 bases, the J end by 8 bases, with 13 bases between. The CDR3 has 13 residues. The CDR3 nucleotides read TGTGCCAGTAGCCACAGGGCCAAGGAAAAACTGTTTTTT. As protein: CASSHRAKEKLFF.

The chain recombines TRBV6-4 with TRBJ1-4; tentatively, D is TRBD1 (5 bases). The V end was cut by 0 bases, the J end by 5 bases, with 10 bases between. The germline CDR1 and CDR2 sequences are MRHNA and SNTAGT. This CDR3 is built from 15 residues. CDR3: CASSDSYGGNEKLFF. CDR3 nucleotides: TGTGCCAGCAGTGACTCGTACGGGGGGAATGAAAAACTGTTTTTT.

In its sample, this clone was seen a few times. The chain has TRBV29-1 and TRBJ1-1; D ambiguous. CDR1 is SQVTM, CDR2 ANQGSEA, per germline. Trimming stripped 4 bases from V and 1 base from J, with 13 bases between. This CDR3 region has 14 residues. The CDR3 nucleotides read TGCAGCGTTGCGGGAATTCAGGCGAACACTGAAGCTTTCTTT. As protein: CSVAGIQANTEAFF.

The CDR3 loop reads CASSESKGGWPNEQFF. CDR3 sequence (DNA): TGTGCCAGCAGTGAATCGAAGGGGGGATGGCCGAATGAGCAGTTCTTC. This sequence joins TRBV25-1 and TRBJ2-1, with D possibly being TRBD1 or TRBD2 (6 bases each). In germline, CDR1 is MGHDK, CDR2 SYGVNS. Trimming shortened V by 1 base and J by 7 bases, and 17 bases separated the two germline ends. The CDR3 has 16 amino acids.

The CDR3 DNA reads TGTGCCAGCAGCCAAACTAGCGGGACATTGGATACGCAGTATTTT. Translated: CASSQTSGTLDTQYF. V usage is TRBV7-3 and J usage is TRBJ2-3; TRBD2 agrees at 10 bases. CDR1 and CDR2 from the germline V gene are SGHTA and FQGTGA. Trimming cost V 5 bases and J 6 bases; bases outside gene matches: 8. This CDR3 is built from 15 residues.

The genes are TRBV10-3 and TRBJ1-1; D is unresolved. CDR3 size: 10 residues. The germline V gene encodes CDR1 ENHRY and CDR2 SYGVKD. V lost 11 bases and J lost 3, with 7 bases in between. The CDR3 DNA sequence: TGTGCCGCAGGCGACACTGAAGCTTTCTTT. Protein: CAAGDTEAFF.